This T cell receptor (beta chain) emerged from a study of blood T cell repertoires in COVID-19. The protocol was immunoSEQ multiplex PCR, while the TCRdb copy is restricted to in-frame clones and leaves out a portion. The table includes over 300,000 clones, approximately 83% detected once. The V gene end was trimmed by 0 bases and the J gene end by 5 bases; junction bases not matched to a gene: 1. This CDR3 contains 14 residues. Germline V gene data show CDR1 as SGHNT and CDR2 as YYREEE (reference sequence). This chain joins TRBV5-4 and TRBJ2-2; TRBD1 aligns across 7 bases. The receptor was derived from a man aged 30 to 45 who had recovered from COVID-19. The sequencing sample was made of PBMCs or T cells enriched from blood (not recorded which). CDR3 sequence reads: CASSLGRGTGELFF. As DNA, the CDR3 is TGTGCCAGCAGCTTGGGCAGGGGGACCGGGGAGCTGTTTTTT.